A single sample is the source of the 24 T cell receptor beta chains below, sequenced in a study of cytomegalovirus exposure and HLA in healthy donors. This PCR relied on a set of 60 Vbeta primers and 13 Jbeta primers. Clones were read by immunoSEQ multiplex PCR, and TCRdb kept only the in-frame ones, dropping some. This table holds roughly 100,000 clones, roughly four fifths found once. Material: PBMCs. The receptor source for this set is a man aged 50 to 59 in good health and CMV-seronegative.

The sample holds a few counts of this clone. V gene TRBV14 combines with J gene TRBJ2-2; no clear D. Germline values: CDR1 SGHDN, CDR2 FVKESK. This CDR3 spans 13 amino acids. V was pared by 6 bases and J by 0 bases, with 5 bases between. The CDR3 DNA reads as TGTGCCAGCAGTCCAACGAACACCGGGGAGCTGTTTTTT. It specifies CASSPTNTGELFF.

The rearrangement joins TRBV11-3 to TRBJ2-5, with 8 positions matching TRBD2. With 1 base clipped from V and 1 base from J, the junction kept 2 bases outside the gene matches. CDR1 and CDR2 (germline): SGHNT, YENEEA. This CDR3 contains 15 residues. The CDR3 here is CASSLGRGGQETQYF. The CDR3 nucleotides read TGTGCCAGCAGCTTAGGACGGGGGGGCCAAGAGACCCAGTACTTC.

This chain connects TRBV5-1 to TRBJ1-1; no clear D gene. The CDR3 runs 15 residues. Germline lookup yields CDR1 SGHRS and CDR2 YFSETQ. V dropped 4 bases and J dropped 4 bases, with 17 bases sitting between them. CDR3 loop: CASSPAGGMGTEAFF. The CDR3 DNA follows: TGCGCCAGCAGCCCCGCGGGAGGAATGGGCACTGAAGCTTTCTTT.

This chain joins TRBV4-1 and TRBJ1-6; TRBD1 might be the D (5 bases). The ends were cut back, 3 bases at V and 9 bases at J, with 15 bases in the middle. This CDR3 is 15 amino acids long. In germline, CDR1 is MGHRA, CDR2 YSYEKL. The CDR3 DNA reads as TGCGCCAGCAGCCATCTAGGGGTCTTGGGTTCACCCCTCCACTTT. Its protein product is CASSHLGVLGSPLHF.

The chain employs TRBV6-1 and TRBJ2-1, with D unresolved. With 1 base removed from V and 3 bases from J, the gap between germline ends came to 10 bases. CDR3 length: 15 residues. In germline, CDR1 is MNHNS, CDR2 SASEGT. The CDR3 sequence: CASSEDQSYYNEQFF. In DNA form, the CDR3 reads TGTGCCAGCAGTGAAGACCAATCCTACTACAATGAGCAGTTCTTC.

The chain couples TRBV5-4 to TRBJ2-3; 7 nucleotides agree with TRBD1. CDR1 and CDR2 from the germline V gene are SGHNT and YYREEE (reference sequence). Trimming took 3 bases from V and 0 from J; bases not matched to a gene: 7. The CDR3 runs to 16 residues. CDR3 bases: TGTGCCAGCAGCTCCGGACAGGTGGCTAGCACAGATACGCAGTATTTT. The encoded protein is CASSSGQVASTDTQYF.

The V gene is TRBV7-9, the J gene TRBJ2-2; TRBD2 aligns across 8 bases. The germline CDR1 and CDR2 sequences are SEHNR and FQNEAQ (reference sequence). The CDR3 totals 15 residues. The V gene end was trimmed by 7 bases and the J gene end by 4 bases; junction bases not matched to a gene: 8. The DNA of the CDR3 is TGTGCCAGCACCGGGAGGGTGGGGGGCACCGGGGAGCTGTTTTTT. This codes for CASTGRVGGTGELFF.

This clone has just a few counts. This chain uses TRBV28 with TRBJ2-2, with 8 bases identical to TRBD1. The CDR3 has 13 residues. With 8 bases clipped from V and 6 bases from J, the junction kept 5 bases outside the gene matches. Germline values: CDR1 MDHEN, CDR2 SYDVKM. The DNA of the CDR3 is TGTGCCAGCTCAGGGGGCGCCGCCGGGGAGCTGTTTTTT. Residues: CASSGGAAGELFF.

This chain connects TRBV28 to TRBJ1-3; D is possibly TRBD1 (5 bases). There are 16 residues in the CDR3. In germline, CDR1 is MDHEN, CDR2 SYDVKM. The germline V and J ends were trimmed by 1 base and 4 bases, with 14 bases remaining between them. The CDR3 nucleotides read TGTGCCAGCAGTTTATTAACAGGTTCCTACGGAAACACCATATATTTT. Translation gives CASSLLTGSYGNTIYF.

The chain uses TRBV4-2 and TRBJ1-5; unclear D gene. The germline gives CDR1 LGHNA, CDR2 YNFKEQ. The CDR3 has 16 amino acids. Deletions cut 0 bases from V and 5 bases from J, with 14 bases between. CDR3 coding DNA: TGTGCCAGCAGCCAAGATAGCGGGGTCTCGGATCAGCCCCAGCATTTT. Its translation: CASSQDSGVSDQPQHF.

This clone was counted only a few times. This chain joins TRBV6-5 and TRBJ2-5; D is undetermined. This CDR3 is 15 amino acids long. Trimming shortened V by 2 bases and J by 2 bases, and 12 bases separated the two germline ends. Looked up from germline, CDR1 is MNHEY and CDR2 is SVGAGI. As DNA, the CDR3 is TGTGCCAGCAGTTACATGTCTGCCAGTCAAGAGACCCAGTACTTC. As protein: CASSYMSASQETQYF.

This chain joins TRBV4-3 and TRBJ2-2; no definite D call. CDR3 size: 15 residues. From germline, CDR1 is LGHNA and CDR2 YSLEER. V was pared by 1 base and J by 8 bases, with 14 bases between. This CDR3 is CASSQAYQRRGELFF. In nucleotides, the CDR3 is TGCGCCAGCAGCCAAGCTTACCAAAGGCGGGGGGAGCTGTTTTTT.

The chain recombines TRBV19 with TRBJ1-5; 7 bases agree with TRBD1. The germline gives CDR1 LNHDA, CDR2 SQIVND (reference sequence). The junction had 8 bases not matched to a gene; V was cut back by 5 bases and J by 4 bases. The CDR3 runs to 15 residues. The DNA of the CDR3 is TGTGCCAGTAGTTTTACCGGGACAGCTAATCAGCCCCAGCATTTT. Translating gives CASSFTGTANQPQHF. The full variable domain, rest sourced from reference TRBV19 and TRBJ1-5, is DGGITQSPKYLFRKEGQNVTLSCEQNLNHDAMYWYRQDPGQGLRLIYYSQIVNDFQKGDIAEGYSVSREKKESFPLTVTSAQKNPTAFYLCASSFTGTANQPQHFGDGTRLSIL.

The rearrangement links TRBV6-5 to TRBJ2-5; D is unresolved. With the DNA end fitting TRBJ2-7 better, the J assignment may be wrong. Germline-derived CDR1 and CDR2 are MNHEY and SVGAGI. The CDR3 length is 14 residues. CDR3 sequence: CASSYAGSPYEQYF. CDR3 bases: TGTGCCAGCAGTTACGCCGGGTCCCCCTACGAGCAGTACTTC.

This clone showed up just a few times. This chain links TRBV6-5 with TRBJ1-1, with D uncertain. The CDR3 contains 14 residues. Germline lookup yields CDR1 MNHEY and CDR2 SVGAGI. Trimming removed 10 bases at V and 1 base at J, with 16 bases between. In nucleotides, the CDR3 is TGTGCCACCCAGCGGATCGTTGGGAACACTGAAGCTTTCTTT. Its protein is CATQRIVGNTEAFF.

This rearrangement joins TRBV7-9 to TRBJ1-1; 7 nucleotides agree with TRBD1. This CDR3 spans 14 amino acids. V trimming: 5 bases; J trimming: 1 base; junction bases outside the gene matches: 4. Germline V lookup: CDR1 SEHNR, CDR2 FQNEAQ (reference sequence). The CDR3 reads CASSVWDRNTEAFF. CDR3 sequence (DNA): TGTGCCAGCAGCGTATGGGACAGGAACACTGAAGCTTTCTTT.

The V and J genes are TRBV28 and TRBJ2-2, with TRBD1 as a possible D gene (5 bases). Per germline, CDR1 MDHEN and CDR2 SYDVKM. V was clipped by 3 bases and J by 4 bases, with 18 bases between them. The CDR3 runs to 17 residues. The CDR3 bases are TGTGCCAGCAGTTTGACAGCGACCCGAAAATTCACCGGGGAGCTGTTTTTT. Its protein product is CASSLTATRKFTGELFF. Filled out from reference TRBV28 and TRBJ2-2, the complete variable domain reads DVKVTQSSRYLVKRTGEKVFLECVQDMDHENMFWYRQDPGLGLRLIYFSYDVKMKEKGDIPEGYSVSREKKERFSLILESASTNQTSMYLCASSLTATRKFTGELFFGEGSRLTVL.

The chain carries TRBV19 and TRBJ2-1, with unresolved D. Trimming removed 7 bases from V and 5 bases from J, with 12 bases in between. Germline CDR1 and CDR2: LNHDA and SQIVND (reference sequence). This CDR3 region has 13 residues. CDR3 sequence: CASTTDGDNEQFF. CDR3 sequence (DNA): TGTGCCAGTACCACCGACGGAGACAATGAGCAGTTCTTC.

This clone was counted a single time. The rearrangement links TRBV19 to TRBJ1-1, with TRBD1 matching 9 bases. After removal of 2 bases from V and 4 bases from J, the junction contained 8 bases not matched to a gene. The CDR3 contains 16 residues. The germline CDR1 and CDR2 sequences are LNHDA and SQIVND (reference sequence). The CDR3 coding sequence is TGTGCCAGTAGTATACACAGGGGGCTAAGTGGCACTGAAGCTTTCTTT. Translating it yields CASSIHRGLSGTEAFF.

The chain combines TRBV11-2 with TRBJ2-3; D is ambiguous. This CDR3 is 13 amino acids long. CDR1 is SGHAT and CDR2 is FQNNGV in the germline V gene. V lost 1 base, J lost 7 bases, and 9 bases lay in between. The CDR3 is CASSLVGIYTQYF. For the CDR3, the DNA is TGTGCCAGCAGCTTAGTTGGCATTTATACGCAGTATTTT.

This chain connects TRBV30 to TRBJ1-1; D ambiguous. With 2 bases removed from V and 3 bases from J, the gap between germline ends came to 4 bases. The CDR3 runs 11 residues. The germline gives CDR1 GTSNPN, CDR2 SVGIG (reference sequence). DNA of the CDR3: TGTGCCTGGAGTTCGGACACTGAAGCTTTCTTT. The encoded protein is CAWSSDTEAFF.

This clone turned up a few times. The rearrangement links TRBV19 to TRBJ1-1; D is perhaps TRBD1 (5 bases). Per the germline V gene, CDR1 is LNHDA and CDR2 is SQIVND (reference sequence). The V gene lost 0 bases and the J gene lost 10 bases, with 12 bases spanning the gap. CDR3 size: 13 residues. CDR3 loop: CASSIDRQYGAFF. The CDR3 DNA reads TGTGCCAGTAGTATAGATCGACAGTATGGAGCTTTCTTT.

A remark on this clone: The junction departs from germline at one end; a sequencing error may be responsible. J is TRBJ2-5 and V is TRBV7-9, with D possibly TRBD2 on 5 matching bases. The length of the CDR3 is 15 residues. The germline CDR1 and CDR2 sequences are SEHNR and FQNEAQ (reference sequence). The CDR3: CSSSLAFPGQETQYF. The CDR3 region has the DNA TGTTCCAGCAGTCTAGCTTTCCCGGGACAAGAGACCCAGTACTTC.

This clone has only a few counts. This rearrangement joins TRBV9 to TRBJ1-6, with a possible D match to TRBD1 (6 bases). Germline lookup yields CDR1 SGDLS and CDR2 YYNGEE. With 3 bases removed from V and 9 bases from J, the gap between germline ends came to 16 bases. CDR3 length: 15 amino acids. The CDR3 reads CASSGLPGHGSPLHF. The CDR3 DNA follows: TGTGCCAGCAGCGGGCTACCGGGACACGGTTCACCCCTCCACTTT.